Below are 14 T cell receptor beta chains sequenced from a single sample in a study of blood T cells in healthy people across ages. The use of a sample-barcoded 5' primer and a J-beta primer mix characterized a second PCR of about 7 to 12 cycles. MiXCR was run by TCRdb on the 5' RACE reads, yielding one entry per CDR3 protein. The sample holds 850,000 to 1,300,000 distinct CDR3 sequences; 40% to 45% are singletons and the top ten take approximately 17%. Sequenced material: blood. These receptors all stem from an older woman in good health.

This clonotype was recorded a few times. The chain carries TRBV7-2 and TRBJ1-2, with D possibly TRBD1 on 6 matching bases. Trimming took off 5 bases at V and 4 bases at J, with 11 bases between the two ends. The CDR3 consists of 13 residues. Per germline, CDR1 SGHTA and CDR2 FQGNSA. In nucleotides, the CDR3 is TGTGCCAGCAGCAAAGGGGGGAGCTATGGCTACACCTTC. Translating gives CASSKGGSYGYTF. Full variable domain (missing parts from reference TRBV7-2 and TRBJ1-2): GAGVSQSPSNKVTEKGKDVELRCDPISGHTALYWYRQSLGQGLEFLIYFQGNSAPDKSGLPSDRFSAERTGGSVSTLTIQRTQQEDSAVYLCASSKGGSYGYTFGSGTRLTVV.

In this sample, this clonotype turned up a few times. The CDR3 region is CASSPGNGETQYF. CDR3 DNA sequence: TGTGCCAGCTCACCTGGTAATGGAGAGACCCAGTACTTC. The chain joins TRBV18 to TRBJ2-5; D unclear. The germline V and J ends were trimmed by 3 bases and 4 bases, with 9 bases remaining between them. The CDR3 length is 13 residues. Germline V gene sequence: CDR1 KGHSH, CDR2 LQKENI.

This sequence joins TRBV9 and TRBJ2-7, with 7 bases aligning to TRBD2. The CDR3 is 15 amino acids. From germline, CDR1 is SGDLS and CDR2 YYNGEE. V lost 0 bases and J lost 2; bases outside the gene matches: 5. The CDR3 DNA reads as TGTGCCAGCAGCGTAGTACTAGCGCAGACCTACGAGCAGTACTTC. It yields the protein CASSVVLAQTYEQYF.

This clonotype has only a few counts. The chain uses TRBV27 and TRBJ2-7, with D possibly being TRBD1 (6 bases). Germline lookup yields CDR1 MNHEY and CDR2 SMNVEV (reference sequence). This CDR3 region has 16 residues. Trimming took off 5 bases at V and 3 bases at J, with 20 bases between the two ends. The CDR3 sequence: CASSNLPSRGSYEQYF. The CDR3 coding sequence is TGTGCCAGCAGTAATCTTCCCTCCAGGGGTAGCTACGAGCAGTACTTC.

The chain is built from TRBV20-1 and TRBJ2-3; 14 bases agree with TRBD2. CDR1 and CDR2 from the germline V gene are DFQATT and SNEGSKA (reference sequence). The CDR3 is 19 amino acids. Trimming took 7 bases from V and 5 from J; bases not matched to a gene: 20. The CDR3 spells CSVASRLAGGPNGVDTQYF. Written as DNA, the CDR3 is TGCAGTGTAGCCTCAAGACTAGCGGGAGGGCCTAACGGGGTAGATACGCAGTATTTT.

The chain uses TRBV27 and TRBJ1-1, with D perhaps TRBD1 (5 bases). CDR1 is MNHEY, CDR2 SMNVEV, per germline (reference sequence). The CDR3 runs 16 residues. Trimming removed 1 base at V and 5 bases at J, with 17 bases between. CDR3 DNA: TGTGCCAGCAGTTTATGGGGGGTGGGGGTAAGAACTGAAGCTTTCTTT. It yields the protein CASSLWGVGVRTEAFF.

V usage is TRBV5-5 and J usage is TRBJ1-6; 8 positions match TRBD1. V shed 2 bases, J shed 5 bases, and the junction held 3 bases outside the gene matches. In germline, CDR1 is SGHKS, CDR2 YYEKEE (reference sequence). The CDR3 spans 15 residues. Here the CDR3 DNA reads TGTGCCAGCAGCTTATACAGGGGGAATAATTCACCCCTCCACTTT. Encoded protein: CASSLYRGNNSPLHF. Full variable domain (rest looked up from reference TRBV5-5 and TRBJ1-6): DAGVTQSPTHLIKTRGQQVTLRCSPISGHKSVSWYQQVLGQGPQFIFQYYEKEERGRGNFPDRFSARQFPNYSSELNVNALLLGDSALYLCASSLYRGNNSPLHFGNGTRLTVT.

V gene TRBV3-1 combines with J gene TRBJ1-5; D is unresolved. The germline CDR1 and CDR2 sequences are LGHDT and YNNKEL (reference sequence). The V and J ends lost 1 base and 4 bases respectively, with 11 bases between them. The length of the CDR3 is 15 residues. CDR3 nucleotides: TGTGCCAGCAGCCAAGGACCGCAGTTTAATCAGCCCCAGCATTTT. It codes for CASSQGPQFNQPQHF.

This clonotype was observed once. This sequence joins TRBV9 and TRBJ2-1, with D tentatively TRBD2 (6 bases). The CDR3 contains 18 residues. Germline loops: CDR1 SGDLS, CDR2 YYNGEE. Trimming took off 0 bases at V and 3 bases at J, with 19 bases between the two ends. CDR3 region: CASSVGLAGKKLYNEQFF. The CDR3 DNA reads TGTGCCAGCAGCGTAGGTTTGGCGGGAAAGAAGCTCTACAATGAGCAGTTCTTC.

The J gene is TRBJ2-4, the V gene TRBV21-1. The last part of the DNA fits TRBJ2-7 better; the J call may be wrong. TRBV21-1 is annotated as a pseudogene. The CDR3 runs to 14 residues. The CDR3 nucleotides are TGTGCCAGCAGCAAGGATCCAGTCTCAGGCGAGCAGTACTTC. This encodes CASSKDPVSGEQYF.

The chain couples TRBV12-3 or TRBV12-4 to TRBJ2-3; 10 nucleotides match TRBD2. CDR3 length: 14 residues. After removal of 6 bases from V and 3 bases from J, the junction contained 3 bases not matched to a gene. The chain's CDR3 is CASSIAGGTDTQYF. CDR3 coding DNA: TGTGCCAGCAGCATAGCGGGAGGAACAGATACGCAGTATTTT.

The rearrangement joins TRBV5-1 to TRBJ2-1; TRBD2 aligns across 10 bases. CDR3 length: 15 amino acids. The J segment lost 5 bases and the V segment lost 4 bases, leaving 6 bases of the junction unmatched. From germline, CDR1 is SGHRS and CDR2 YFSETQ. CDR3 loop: CASSLGLALNNEQFF. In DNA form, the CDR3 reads TGCGCCAGCAGCCTGGGACTAGCGCTGAACAATGAGCAGTTCTTC.

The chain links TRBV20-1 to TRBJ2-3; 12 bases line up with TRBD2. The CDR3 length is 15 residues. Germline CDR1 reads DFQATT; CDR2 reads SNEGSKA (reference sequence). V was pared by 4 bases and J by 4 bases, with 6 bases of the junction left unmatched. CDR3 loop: CSATLLAGGPDTQYF. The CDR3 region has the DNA TGCAGTGCTACCCTACTAGCGGGAGGACCAGATACGCAGTATTTT.

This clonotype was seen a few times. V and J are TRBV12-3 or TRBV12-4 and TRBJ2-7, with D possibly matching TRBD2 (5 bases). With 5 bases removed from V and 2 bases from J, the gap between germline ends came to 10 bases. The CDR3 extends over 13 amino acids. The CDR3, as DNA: TGTGCCAGCAGTGTGGGAGTTACCTACGAGCAGTACTTC. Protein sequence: CASSVGVTYEQYF.